This passage covers 20 T cell receptor beta chains from one sample sequenced in a study of read filtering for tumor transcriptome and immune sequencing. The library was built from approximately 400 ng RNA with molecular barcoded adaptors for alpha/delta and beta/gamma chains. TCRdb re-analysed the reads in MiXCR, keeping a single row per CDR3 protein. The sample consists of about 25,000 distinct CDR3 sequences, about 20% of them appearing once. The sample comprised a population of CD138-negative cells sorted from bone marrow. The receptors stem from a donor aged 40 or over with multiple myeloma.

Ten or more counts support this clonotype. The V call is TRBV11-2, the J call TRBJ2-5, with 7 bases matching TRBD1. CDR1 and CDR2 (germline): SGHAT, FQNNGV. The CDR3 length is 15 residues. The J segment lost 4 bases and the V segment lost 5 bases, leaving 10 bases of the junction unmatched. The CDR3 bases are TGTGCCAGCAGCACTGAAGGGACAGATTTAGAGACCCAGTACTTC. Protein: CASSTEGTDLETQYF.

This clonotype was seen many times. V and J are TRBV5-1 and TRBJ1-3; 7 bases map to TRBD1. J gave up 0 bases and V 2 bases, and 5 bases lay outside the gene matches. The CDR3 consists of 16 residues. Per the germline V gene, CDR1 is SGHRS and CDR2 is YFSETQ. CDR3 amino acids: CASSLPGQSSGNTIYF. The DNA of the CDR3 is TGCGCCAGCAGCTTACCGGGACAGAGCTCTGGAAACACCATATATTTT.

Remarks on this clonotype: Since a much larger clone is just one base distant, this may be a read error. V gene TRBV7-3 combines with J gene TRBJ1-4, with D possibly matching TRBD1 (5 bases). The CDR3 spans 13 residues. CDR1 is SGHTA, CDR2 FQGTGA, per germline. The CDR3 here is CASSLDLAGLRCF. The CDR3 nucleotides are TGTGCCAGCAGCTTAGACCTAGCGGGGCTTAGGTGTTTT. Using reference TRBV7-3 and TRBJ1-4 for the parts outside the CDR3, the full variable domain is GAGVSQTPSNKVTEKGKYVELRCDPISGHTALYWYRQSLGQGPEFLIYFQGTGAADDSGLPNDRFFAVRPEGSVSTLKIQRTERGDSAVYLCASSLDLAGLRCFGSGTQLSVL.

This clonotype has more than one count but fewer than ten. This chain links TRBV20-1 with TRBJ1-1, with a weak D call TRBD1 (5 bases). The CDR3 is 17 amino acids. V lost 3 bases and J 2 bases, leaving 22 bases between the germline ends. CDR1 and CDR2 from the germline V gene are DFQATT and SNEGSKA (reference sequence). The CDR3 is CSARSLGGGVANTEAFF. CDR3 bases: TGCAGTGCTAGGAGCCTGGGGGGAGGGGTAGCCAACACTGAAGCTTTCTTT.

This clonotype was recorded a few times. This chain connects TRBV21-1 to TRBJ1-5; TRBD1, as called in the table, went unchecked against the DNA. TRBV21-1 is listed as a pseudogene. This CDR3 spans 16 amino acids. The CDR3 DNA reads TGTGCCAGCAGCAGCGAGGACAGGGACTGCAATCAGCCCCAGCATTTT. Amino acids: CASSSEDRDCNQPQHF.

As DNA, the CDR3 is TGTGCCAGCAGCTTGGCCCGGACAGGGGTACGCAATGAGCAGTTCTTC. Amino acid sequence: CASSLARTGVRNEQFF. The V and J genes are TRBV5-6 and TRBJ2-1, with 9 bases that match TRBD1. V shed 0 bases, J shed 6 bases, and the junction held 7 bases outside the gene matches. Germline CDR1 reads SGHDT; CDR2 reads YYEEEE. There are 16 residues in the CDR3.

In its sample, this clonotype was seen a few times. J is TRBJ1-1 and V is TRBV15; D unresolved. The CDR3 runs to 13 residues. Per the germline V gene, CDR1 is LNHNV and CDR2 is YYDKDF (reference sequence). Trimming took 0 bases from V and 9 from J, leaving 11 bases between them. CDR3 region: CATSRDREEKAFF. DNA of the CDR3: TGTGCCACCAGCAGAGATAGGGAGGAGAAAGCTTTCTTT.

This clonotype was found many times. The J gene is TRBJ2-3, the V gene TRBV5-1, with a tentative D call TRBD1 (5 bases). This CDR3 has 14 residues. Germline CDR1 SGHRS, CDR2 YFSETQ. V was pared by 4 bases and J by 0 bases, with 9 bases between. The CDR3 reads CASSGQSSTDTQYF. The CDR3, as DNA: TGCGCCAGCAGCGGACAAAGTAGCACAGATACGCAGTATTTT.

This clonotype occurred once. A much larger clone lies one base from this, so it may be a read error. The chain has TRBV11-3 and TRBJ2-2; D gene uncertain. The germline CDR1 and CDR2 sequences are SGHNT and YENEEA. The CDR3 covers 13 residues. The CDR3 protein is CASGLGVQSELFF. The CDR3 DNA reads TGTGCCAGCGGCTTAGGCGTCCAGTCGGAGCTGTTTTTT.

This clonotype was detected a few times. This chain links TRBV7-2 with TRBJ1-5; 7 bases line up with TRBD1. The germline V gene encodes CDR1 SGHTA and CDR2 FQGNSA. This CDR3 spans 13 amino acids. V was clipped by 4 bases and J by 5 bases; unmatched bases: 2. This CDR3 reads CASSSQGDQPQHF. The DNA of the CDR3 is TGTGCCAGCAGCTCCCAGGGGGATCAGCCCCAGCATTTT.

Comment on this clonotype: This may stem from a read error, because a much larger clone lies one nucleotide away. The rearrangement joins TRBV10-3 to TRBJ2-3; no clear D gene. CDR3 length: 14 amino acids. Germline V CDR1 and CDR2: ENHRY, SYGVKD. CDR3 coding DNA: TGTGCCATCGGTGAGTTTGGACCCACAGATACGCAGTATTTT. Translated: CAIGEFGPTDTQYF.

Many counts were recorded for this clonotype. The rearrangement joins TRBV6-5 to TRBJ1-4, with unresolved D. Germline values: CDR1 MNHEY, CDR2 SVGAGI. V was trimmed by 2 bases and J by 0 bases, leaving 7 bases between them. The CDR3 sequence is 15 residues long. The CDR3 loop reads CASSYIKATNEKLFF. The CDR3 DNA reads TGTGCCAGCAGTTACATAAAGGCAACTAATGAAAAACTGTTTTTT.

With respect to this clonotype: At one end the junction does not follow the germline gene, possibly because of a read error. The chain combines TRBV4-1 with TRBJ2-3; D not resolved. Germline values: CDR1 MGHRA, CDR2 YSYEKL. This CDR3 has 14 amino acids. In nucleotides, the CDR3 is TGCGCCAGCAGACAAGATACTATCACAGATACGCAGTATTTT. Its translation: CASRQDTITDTQYF.

This clonotype was detected ten times or more. This sequence joins TRBV29-1 and TRBJ2-3, with D possibly TRBD2 on 6 matching bases. This CDR3 comprises 14 residues. The V end lost 3 bases, the J end lost 1 base, and 11 bases lay between the germline ends. Looked up from germline, CDR1 is SQVTM and CDR2 is ANQGSEA. Written as DNA, the CDR3 is TGCAGCGTTGAGAGGCGGGGTGGCACAGATACGCAGTATTTT. Its protein is CSVERRGGTDTQYF.

This clonotype was observed at least ten times. The chain is built from TRBV19 and TRBJ2-1; D could derive from TRBD1 or TRBD2 (5 bases each). The CDR3 spans 16 residues. Germline loops: CDR1 LNHDA, CDR2 SQIVND (reference sequence). V dropped 1 base and J dropped 3 bases, with 13 bases sitting between them. The CDR3 loop is CASSIGTGGRYNEQFF. Here the CDR3 DNA reads TGTGCCAGTAGTATAGGAACTGGGGGTCGCTACAATGAGCAGTTCTTC. Using reference TRBV19 and TRBJ2-1 for the parts outside the CDR3, the full variable domain is DGGITQSPKYLFRKEGQNVTLSCEQNLNHDAMYWYRQDPGQGLRLIYYSQIVNDFQKGDIAEGYSVSREKKESFPLTVTSAQKNPTAFYLCASSIGTGGRYNEQFFGPGTRLTVL.

This clonotype was observed many times. The V gene is TRBV20-1, the J gene TRBJ2-4; perhaps TRBD2 as D (6 bases). CDR1 and CDR2 from the germline V gene are DFQATT and SNEGSKA (reference sequence). Trimming removed 1 base at V and 3 bases at J, with 22 bases between. This CDR3 is 18 amino acids long. The CDR3 DNA follows: TGCAGTGCTAGAGTATCGTCTTTGGGGGGAATTGGCAAAAACATTCAGTACTTC. Translation gives CSARVSSLGGIGKNIQYF.

As for this clonotype: A much more abundant neighbour one base away suggests this may be a read error. The chain is built from TRBV5-1 and TRBJ2-3, with D uncertain. Per the germline V gene, CDR1 is SGHRS and CDR2 is YFSETQ. The CDR3 contains 14 residues. This chain's CDR3 is CASSLTDSTDSQYF. The CDR3 coding sequence is TGCGCCAGCAGCTTGACAGATAGCACAGATTCGCAGTATTTT.

This clonotype is labeled as medium-sized. The genes are TRBV28 and TRBJ2-3; D may be TRBD2 (5 bases). Germline V gene sequence: CDR1 MDHEN, CDR2 SYDVKM. The germline V and J ends were trimmed by 3 bases and 3 bases, with 10 bases remaining between them. The CDR3 has 14 residues. In DNA, the CDR3 is TGTGCCAGCAGTTTCCTTTCGGGGACAGATACGCAGTATTTT. It codes for CASSFLSGTDTQYF.

This chain connects TRBV20-1 to TRBJ2-3; 14 bases align to TRBD2. Germline V CDR1 and CDR2: DFQATT, SNEGSKA (reference sequence). V dropped 6 bases and J dropped 1; count of bases not matched to a gene: 12. The CDR3 has 18 residues. The CDR3 loop is CSAHVRLAGGTRTDTQYF. CDR3 DNA sequence: TGCAGTGCGCACGTTAGACTAGCGGGGGGGACCCGCACAGATACGCAGTATTTT.

This clonotype was seen repeatedly, ten times or more. The chain is built from TRBV10-3 and TRBJ2-7, with D unresolved. In germline, CDR1 is ENHRY, CDR2 SYGVKD. This CDR3 contains 12 residues. The ends were cut back, 7 bases at V and 9 bases at J, with 16 bases in the middle. In DNA, the CDR3 is TGTGCCATCACCCCCGTTCCTAGTGGGCAGTACTTC. It translates to CAITPVPSGQYF.